This is a list of T cell receptor beta chains from one sample in a study of a mutant IDH1 vaccine in newly diagnosed glioma. The table came from immunoSEQ multiplex PCR; TCRdb's copy has only in-frame clones and leaves some out. Among around 50,000 clones listed, approximately 90% were seen once. No antigen has been assigned to these receptors. The starting material was PBMCs, obtained from a glioma patient whose treatment included an IDH1 peptide vaccine. These receptors all come from a woman between 40 and 55 years old with glioma. Both conserved end residues are trimmed from each CDR3. The order of the fields is D gene, V gene, CDR3 protein. The D gene is left open where the match is weak.

D: TRBD1
V: TRBV2
CDR3: ASSLRGQGQPQH

D: NA
V: TRBV4-3
CDR3: ASSQALMVPYYGYT

D: NA
V: TRBV2
CDR3: ASVNRDPLVEPQH

D: TRBD2
V: TRBV20-1
CDR3: SAAGGGGQY

D: NA
V: TRBV2
CDR3: ASSEILGRTMAAYGYT

D: NA
V: TRBV7-2
CDR3: ASSLGGYTDTQY

D: NA
V: TRBV9
CDR3: ASTLGGNTGELF

D: TRBD1
V: TRBV25-1
CDR3: ASSEGDRGTGNTIY

D: NA
V: TRBV7-9
CDR3: ASSLEEVREKLF

D: NA
V: TRBV4-1
CDR3: ASSQGTTFILDDEQY

D: NA
V: TRBV7-6
CDR3: ASSLLARGDTQY

D: NA
V: TRBV6-1
CDR3: ASSEAGQEQF

D: NA
V: TRBV7-9
CDR3: ASSPVPPDTQY

D: NA
V: TRBV6-5
CDR3: ASSYSKQYNEQF

D: TRBD1
V: TRBV14
CDR3: ASSLYRDRSYEQY

D: NA
V: TRBV7-2
CDR3: ASSLHFFGELF

D: NA
V: TRBV5-1
CDR3: ASSPSQNTEAF

D: NA
V: TRBV7-2
CDR3: ASRGVESEKLF

D: NA
V: TRBV5-1
CDR3: ASSLVRGVRNTEAF

D: NA
V: TRBV5-1
CDR3: ASSWDGLEAEAF

D: NA
V: TRBV28
CDR3: ASSFSTGLREKLF

D: NA
V: TRBV18
CDR3: ASSVAEGSTEAF

D: NA
V: TRBV14
CDR3: ASSQLGLEQF

D: NA
V: TRBV20-1
CDR3: SADSYGYT

D: TRBD1
V: TRBV28
CDR3: ASSLSSRGPYYEQY

D: NA
V: TRBV20-1
CDR3: SAINAEAF

D: NA
V: TRBV29-1
CDR3: SVRVNEQF

D: NA
V: TRBV7-2
CDR3: ASSLGQHSGNTIY

D: NA
V: TRBV7-2
CDR3: ASSPRGHLNTEAF

D: TRBD2
V: TRBV18
CDR3: ASSAGLAGASDTQY

D: TRBD1
V: TRBV11-2
CDR3: ASSVYRGKNTGELF

D: NA
V: TRBV12-5
CDR3: ASGQIGGTQY

D: NA
V: TRBV6-4
CDR3: ASSDSGLKGDGYT

D: NA
V: TRBV19
CDR3: ASSMVYPGSDNQPQH

D: TRBD1
V: TRBV7-2
CDR3: ASSSPGTGGSNEKLF

D: NA
V: TRBV5-1
CDR3: ASSTGTPYRDTEAF

D: NA
V: TRBV30
CDR3: AWGTGTAQETQY

D: TRBD1
V: TRBV4-1
CDR3: ASSQTGTGREGGYT

D: NA
V: TRBV4-3
CDR3: ASSQREGIVQFDYGYT

D: NA
V: TRBV5-5
CDR3: ASSLGPRLQETQY

D: NA
V: TRBV18
CDR3: ASSPPGLAKNIQY

D: TRBD1
V: TRBV28
CDR3: ASSPTTGKTIRTEAF

D: TRBD1
V: TRBV19
CDR3: ASSSDRAQGQVEAF

D: TRBD2
V: TRBV5-1
CDR3: ASSLPAGPATDTQY

D: TRBD2
V: TRBV5-1
CDR3: ASSAGGSTDTQY

D: TRBD1
V: TRBV6-6
CDR3: ASSPQGAATEAF

D: TRBD2
V: TRBV13
CDR3: ASSLGGLAGGPDGANVLT

D: TRBD2
V: TRBV2
CDR3: ASSASREALFPYNEQF

D: NA
V: TRBV7-2
CDR3: ASSLRAVRNTEAF

D: NA
V: TRBV4-3
CDR3: ASSQEIVTATNYGYT

D: TRBD1
V: TRBV2
CDR3: ASNHRTGNEKLF

D: NA
V: TRBV6-1
CDR3: ASSDGISGGYEQY

D: NA
V: TRBV4-2
CDR3: ASSHLDRNTEAF

D: NA
V: TRBV2
CDR3: ASSTLPGPDTQY

D: NA
V: TRBV5-6
CDR3: ASSPLPGSYEQY

D: NA
V: TRBV6-5
CDR3: ASSLYGGNTEAF

D: TRBD2
V: TRBV5-1
CDR3: ASSYPTGASGSSTDTQY

D: NA
V: TRBV5-1
CDR3: ASSFGDNQPQH